This T cell receptor (beta chain) was observed in a study of control samples from healthy donors and cancer patients. J gave up 4 bases and V 7 bases, and 9 bases lay outside the gene matches. Germline CDR1 is SGHTA and CDR2 is FQGNSA. The CDR3 is 15 residues long. This clone was seen a single time. The data were produced by immunoSEQ multiplex PCR, yet TCRdb's version contains in-frame clones alone and is incomplete. The data hold tens of thousands of clones, with roughly 85% observed a single time. The sample was blood. This TCR was recovered from a man in his forties in good health. V usage is TRBV7-2 and J usage is TRBJ2-7, with 11 bases that match TRBD2. The CDR3 DNA follows: TGTGCCAGCACCTCCAAGACTAGCGGGACATACGAGCAGTACTTC. This encodes CASTSKTSGTYEQYF.